This TCR beta chain was identified in a study of T cells in Graves' hyperthyroidism and ophthalmopathy. Regions amplified from RNA transcripts were the TCR beta CDR3 regions. HTBI primers were used for first-round RT-PCR of the TCR CDR3. A single record per CDR3 protein comes from TCRdb applying MiXCR to the multiplex PCR reads. The repertoire consists of about 500,000 distinct CDR3 sequences, with 40% to 50% occurring once and the leading ten covering about 45%. V was pared by 9 bases and J by 1 base, with 5 bases of the junction left unmatched. CDR1 and CDR2 (germline): LNHDA, SQIVND (reference sequence). CDR3 length: 15 amino acids.

The TCR originated in an adult woman with Graves' disease, either hyperthyroidism or ophthalmopathy (not recorded which). Sequencing used peripheral blood or thyroid tissue (not recorded which). This chain connects TRBV19 to TRBJ1-5; 11 bases line up with TRBD1. Here the CDR3 DNA reads TGTGCCAGCCGGTGGGACAGGGGGAGCAATCAGCCCCAGCATTTT. It yields the protein CASRWDRGSNQPQHF.